This is a list of T cell receptor beta chains from one sample in a study of cytotoxic CD8 clonotypes in ibrutinib-treated CLL. Repertoires were generated with immunoSEQ multiplex PCR, while TCRdb's copy carries only in-frame clones and drops some. The data show almost 250,000 clones, with under 75% seen just once and roughly 15% held by the top ten. The specimen comprised PBMCs, sampled after 24 months of ibrutinib treatment. The receptor source for this set is a human donor with chronic lymphocytic leukemia. CDR3s include the opening cysteine and the closing phenylalanine or tryptophan.

V gene: TRBV19; J gene: TRBJ1-2; CDR3 protein: CASSIGEGASDGYTF
V gene: TRBV9; J gene: TRBJ2-1; CDR3 protein: CASSAPMSSYNEQFF
V gene: TRBV9; J gene: TRBJ2-5; CDR3 protein: CASSVAGGREETQYF
V gene: TRBV28; J gene: TRBJ2-7; CDR3 protein: CASSLTGQGGYEQYF
V gene: TRBV11-1; J gene: TRBJ1-4; CDR3 protein: CASRSDRVSEKLFF
V gene: TRBV7-2; J gene: TRBJ2-1; CDR3 protein: CASSPTPKLAGRDEQFF
V gene: TRBV20-1; J gene: TRBJ1-1; CDR3 protein: CSARRGAEAFF
V gene: TRBV6-5; J gene: TRBJ2-1; CDR3 protein: CASQRGDSLYNEQFF
V gene: TRBV5-6; J gene: TRBJ2-1; CDR3 protein: CASSLKGQPNNEQFF
V gene: TRBV7-9; J gene: TRBJ2-5; CDR3 protein: CASSLRQGIETQYF
V gene: TRBV5-1; J gene: TRBJ2-3; CDR3 protein: CASSSGTSGRSQDTQYF
V gene: TRBV11-1; J gene: TRBJ2-5; CDR3 protein: CASSLLLGGSFQETQYF
V gene: TRBV27; J gene: TRBJ1-3; CDR3 protein: CASSLNTIYF
V gene: TRBV29-1; J gene: TRBJ1-1; CDR3 protein: CSVSSSLTEAFF
V gene: TRBV19; J gene: TRBJ2-7; CDR3 protein: CASSTQLATSYEQYF
V gene: TRBV28; J gene: TRBJ2-7; CDR3 protein: CASSLSSVASSAYEQYF
V gene: TRBV28; J gene: TRBJ1-2; CDR3 protein: CASEFPPIGYTF
V gene: TRBV7-6; J gene: TRBJ2-2; CDR3 protein: CASSFDTGGTGELFF
V gene: TRBV7-9; J gene: TRBJ1-5; CDR3 protein: CASSLGQNQPQHF
V gene: TRBV18; J gene: TRBJ2-6; CDR3 protein: CASSPRRSSSSGANVLTF